Sequencing of this TCR beta chain was carried out in a study of blood T cell repertoires in COVID-19. TCRdb keeps only in-frame clones here, not all; method: immunoSEQ multiplex PCR. The sample has roughly 250,000 clones, around 81% seen once; the top ten hold roughly 2.9%. This sequence was found in a woman aged 55-69 years with active or convalescent COVID-19. Material for sequencing was peripheral blood.

CDR3 coding DNA: TGTGCCACCAAGAAGAGCGGGGGGACCCCTAGCACAGATACGCAGTATTTT. Its translation: CATKKSGGTPSTDTQYF. V gene TRBV6-4 combines with J gene TRBJ2-3; 9 nucleotides align to TRBD2. J gave up 0 bases and V 10 bases, and 14 bases lay outside the gene matches. CDR1 MRHNA and CDR2 SNTAGT come from the germline V gene. The CDR3 consists of 17 residues.